This TCR beta chain is drawn from a study of T cell responses to AZD1222 COVID-19 vaccine. Study background: Second-dose intervals of approximately 4 or approximately 12 weeks were pooled.

Regarding this clone: What it binds is not known.

The study, taken as a whole, reports: Among those given AZD1222, only six or seven were seropositive at baseline. Reportedly, nearly half the spike-specific TCRs target unmutated variant regions. Most donors were white British and more were female, and clonal diversity was possibly underestimated.

Measured with immunoSEQ multiplex PCR; TCRdb has only the in-frame clones, and not every one. The repertoire has 95,000 to 150,000 clones, 85% to 90% of them found once; the top ten carry around 3.1%. CDR3 size: 16 residues. Germline V gives CDR1 LGHDT, CDR2 YNNKEL (reference sequence). V gave up 1 base and J gave up 5 bases, with 14 bases separating them. The sample in question was peripheral blood, obtained on day 0 of AZD1222 vaccination. The sequence came from an adult in good health. V gene TRBV3-1 (or the pseudogene TRBV3-2) combines with J gene TRBJ1-4, with D unclear. In DNA form, the CDR3 reads TGTGCCAGCAGCCAAGCCTGGCCCAACCGAAATGAAAAACTGTTTTTT. Amino acids: CASSQAWPNRNEKLFF.